This T cell receptor beta chain appears in the sequencing data of a study of T-cell memory formation after mild COVID-19 (dated by TCRdb to the early 2020s). Regarding the complete study: TCR sequence clusters from the two donors were largely donor specific. In two donors, T-cell clones that expanded and contracted after mild COVID-19 were followed by sequencing TCRalpha and TCRbeta repertoires longitudinally. The cohort was made up of two young adult volunteers, one female and one male, who were previously healthy. Study-wide findings and limitations: The study covered only a couple of mild cases, and larger cohorts including severe cases with pre-infection samples were considered necessary. From day 15 to 85, contracting clones showed balanced CD4/CD8 phenotypes, whereas a second wave of clones that expanded from day 15 to 37 leaned towards CD4+. The second-wave clones that peaked on day 37 were not confirmed to be SARS-CoV-2 specific. Some responding clones were detected in pre-infection memory, suggesting pre-existing cross-reactive memory T cells joined the SARS-CoV-2 response. Contracting CD4+ clones turned up mainly in the CM and EM memory subsets, whereas EMRA was where CD8+ clones were enriched.

The instrument given in TCRdb is Illumina NovaSeq 6000. TCRalpha and TCRbeta cDNA libraries were constructed by 5'RACE with constant-segment primers, with sample barcodes and unique molecular identifiers being introduced. Trizol reagent was used to extract RNA from every sample. Library amplification was performed in two PCR steps, and a second sample barcode and Illumina TruSeq adapters were introduced in the second step. Libraries were sequenced on an Illumina NovaSeq with 2 x 150 bp paired-end reads. As for the original processing: Demultiplexing of reads and collapsing into UMI-guided consensus sequences were performed with migec v1.2.7. Using mixcr v2.1.11, UMI consensuses were aligned to TRA and TRB V and J templates and then assembled into clonotypes. Clonotypes were classified as expanded or contracted when called significant by both edgeR and NoisET, with noise models trained on biological replicates. For edgeR calls, a false discovery rate-adjusted p below 0.01 and a log2 fold-change threshold of 1 were applied. As an exploratory analysis of dynamics, max-normalized trajectories of the 1000 most abundant clonotypes were examined with PCA combined with hierarchical clustering. Each responding clone was given a CD4 or CD8 phenotype based on the CD4+ and CD8+ repertoires, which had been sequenced separately. In-frame beta chains were kept once TCRdb had trimmed the public reads at Q25 with fastp and called clones with MiXCR. Entries that share a CDR3 protein sequence are merged under the most common genes and DNA. TCRdb, not the original authors, processed these V and J calls. This sample is represented by about 350,000 distinct CDR3 sequences; roughly 13% of them were singletons. 20% to 25% of the sample is in the top ten clones.

PBMCs were isolated by Ficoll-Paque density gradient centrifugation. The V end gives up 3 bases and the J end 6 bases, leaving 20 bases in the junction not matched to a gene. CDR1 and CDR2 (LNHNV, YYDKDF) derive from the germline V gene (reference sequence). The CDR3 spans 18 residues, from the cysteine through the valine. The sequence is cut down to CDR3 DNA, 54 bases in frame from base 1. This clonotype was found a few times. Its specific antigen is unknown. No base quality information exists; no much larger clone differs at one position. The material sequenced was PBMCs or a T cell subset sorted from them (not recorded which). The receptor's source is a man in his late teens or twenties who had mild COVID-19 (a few samples of this study predate the infection). The sample titles of this study are shuffled in the database, so cell type and time point are left out; the donor was told from shared clones. The chain joins TRBV15 to TRBJ2-7, and 7 junctional nucleotides match TRBD1. The bases are TGTGCCACCAGCAGCGGACTCAGAAGGGGGCTGAGGAATTTCGAGCAGTACGTC. This encodes CATSSGLRRGLRNFEQYV.